This T cell receptor (beta chain) emerged from a study of response to subunit inactivated influenza vaccine. Germline trimming cut 4 bases from V and 0 bases from J; bases unmatched to any gene: 9. CDR1 and CDR2 from the germline V gene are SGHDN and FVKESK. The CDR3 is 17 residues long. TCRdb used MiXCR to reprocess the RT-PCR reads, holding one entry per CDR3 protein. The table includes 300,000 to 350,000 distinct CDR3 sequences, roughly a fifth detected once. The specimen was PBMCs from blood, collected around 22 months after vaccination. The clonotype was recovered from a man between 50 and 70 years old who received an inactivated influenza vaccine. J is TRBJ2-1 and V is TRBV14; 7 nucleotides line up with TRBD1. The CDR3 bases are TGTGCCAGCAGCCCATTTGGACAGGCAGGCTCCTACAATGAGCAGTTCTTC. As protein: CASSPFGQAGSYNEQFF. Supplemented by reference TRBV14 and TRBJ2-1, the full variable domain reads EAGVTQFPSHSVIEKGQTVTLRCDPISGHDNLYWYRRVMGKEIKFLLHFVKESKQDESGMPNNRFLAERTGGTYSTLKVQPAELEDSGVYFCASSPFGQAGSYNEQFFGPGTRLTVL.